This T cell receptor (beta chain) stems from a study of beta chain features in type 1 diabetes. Study-level points and caveats: Type 1 diabetes patients showed a moderate but significant shortening of TCRB CDR3s in all four CD4+ subsets.

The study reverse transcribed the entire isolated RNA, so it sequenced expressed TCRB transcripts. Profiled with immunoSEQ multiplex PCR; TCRdb holds only in-frame clones, not every one. The sample has about 740,000 clones; 10% to 15% are singletons. CDR3 length: 13 amino acids. Per germline, CDR1 SNHLY and CDR2 FYNNEI. J lost 0 bases, V lost 5 bases, and 0 bases had no gene match. In the case of this clone: Its antigen is unknown.

The origin of this receptor is a man aged 18 to 30 with type 1 diabetes. The chain couples TRBV2 to TRBJ2-7; 8 nucleotides match TRBD2. Sample: naive CD4+ T cells from blood. The CDR3 sequence: CASSSGSSYEQYF. The CDR3 coding sequence is TGTGCCAGCAGTAGCGGGAGCTCCTACGAGCAGTACTTC.